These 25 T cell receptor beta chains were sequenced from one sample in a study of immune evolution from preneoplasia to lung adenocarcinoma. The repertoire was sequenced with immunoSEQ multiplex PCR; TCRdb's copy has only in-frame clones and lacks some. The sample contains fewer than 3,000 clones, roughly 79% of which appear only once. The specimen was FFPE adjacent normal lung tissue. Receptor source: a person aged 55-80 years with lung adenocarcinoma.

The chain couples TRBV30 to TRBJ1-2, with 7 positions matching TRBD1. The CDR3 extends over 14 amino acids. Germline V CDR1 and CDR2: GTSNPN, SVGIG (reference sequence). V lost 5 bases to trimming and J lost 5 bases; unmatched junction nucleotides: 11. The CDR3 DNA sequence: TGTGCCTGGGGGAGACAGGGCAGTAGGTATGGCTACACCTTC. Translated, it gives CAWGRQGSRYGYTF.

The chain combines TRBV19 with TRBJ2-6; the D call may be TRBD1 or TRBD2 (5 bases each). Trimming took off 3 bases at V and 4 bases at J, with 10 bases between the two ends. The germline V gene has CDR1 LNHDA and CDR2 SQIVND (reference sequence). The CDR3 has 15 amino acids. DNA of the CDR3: TGTGCCAGTAGTATTGGTGGGACCGGGGCCAACGTCCTGACTTTC. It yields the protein CASSIGGTGANVLTF.

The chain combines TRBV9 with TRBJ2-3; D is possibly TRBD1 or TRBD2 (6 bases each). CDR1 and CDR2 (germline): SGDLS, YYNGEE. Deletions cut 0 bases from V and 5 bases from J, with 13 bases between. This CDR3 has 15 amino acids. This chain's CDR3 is CASSVGGAPKDTQYF. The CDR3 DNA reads TGTGCCAGCAGCGTAGGGGGGGCACCGAAAGATACGCAGTATTTT.

The CDR3 DNA is TGTGCCAGCAGTTTAAGGAGCGGTGACACTGAAGCTTTCTTT. Translating gives CASSLRSGDTEAFF. The chain uses TRBV27 and TRBJ1-1; no clear D gene. The length of the CDR3 is 14 residues. The V and J ends lost 2 bases and 3 bases respectively, with 10 bases between them. Germline V gives CDR1 MNHEY, CDR2 SMNVEV (reference sequence).

CDR3 sequence (DNA): TGTGCCGGGGGGCCCCTACCCTACGAGCAGTACTTC. Protein: CAGGPLPYEQYF. The chain recombines TRBV2 with TRBJ2-7; D is tentatively TRBD1 or TRBD2 (6 bases each). Trimming took off 11 bases at V and 2 bases at J, with 13 bases between the two ends. The CDR3 totals 12 residues. Germline V gene lookup returns CDR1 SNHLY and CDR2 FYNNEI. The full variable domain, its missing parts supplied by reference TRBV2 and TRBJ2-7, is EPEVTQTPSHQVTQMGQEVILRCVPISNHLYFYWYRQILGQKVEFLVSFYNNEISEKSEIFDDQFSVERPDGSNFTLKIRSTKLEDSAMYFCAGGPLPYEQYFGPGTRLTVT.

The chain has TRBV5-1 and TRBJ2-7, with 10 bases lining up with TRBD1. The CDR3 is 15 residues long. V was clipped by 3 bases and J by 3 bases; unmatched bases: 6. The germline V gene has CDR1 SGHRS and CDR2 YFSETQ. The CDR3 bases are TGCGCCAGCAGCTCTCTTAGGACAGGGGGCTACGAGCAGTACTTC. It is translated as CASSSLRTGGYEQYF.

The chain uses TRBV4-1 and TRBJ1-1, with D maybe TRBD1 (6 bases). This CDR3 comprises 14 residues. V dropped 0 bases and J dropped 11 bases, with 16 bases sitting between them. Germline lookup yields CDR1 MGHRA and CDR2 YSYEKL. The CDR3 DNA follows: TGCGCCAGCAGCCAAGATGGCGGGGGCAGGTGGGCTTTCTTT. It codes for CASSQDGGGRWAFF.

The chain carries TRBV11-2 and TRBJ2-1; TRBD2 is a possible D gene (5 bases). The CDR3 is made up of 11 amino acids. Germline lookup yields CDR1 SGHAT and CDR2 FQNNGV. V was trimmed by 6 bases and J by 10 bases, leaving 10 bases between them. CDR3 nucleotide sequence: TGTGCCAGCAGTTTGACGGGGGAGCAGTTCTTC. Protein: CASSLTGEQFF.

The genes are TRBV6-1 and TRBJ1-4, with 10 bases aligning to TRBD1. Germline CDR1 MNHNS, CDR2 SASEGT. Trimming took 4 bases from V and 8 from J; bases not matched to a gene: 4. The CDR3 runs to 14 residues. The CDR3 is CASSVGTGVEKLFF. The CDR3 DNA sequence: TGTGCCAGCAGTGTCGGGACAGGGGTGGAAAAACTGTTTTTT.

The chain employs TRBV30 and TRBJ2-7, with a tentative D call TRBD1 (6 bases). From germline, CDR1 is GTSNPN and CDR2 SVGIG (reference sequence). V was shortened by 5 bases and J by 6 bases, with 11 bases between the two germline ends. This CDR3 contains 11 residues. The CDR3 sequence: CAWLGQREQYF. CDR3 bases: TGTGCCTGGTTGGGACAACGCGAGCAGTACTTC. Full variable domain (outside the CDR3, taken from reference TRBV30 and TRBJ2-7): SQTIHQWPATLVQPVGSPLSLECTVEGTSNPNLYWYRQAAGRGLQLLFYSVGIGQISSEVPQNLSASRPQDRQFILSSKKLLLSDSGFYLCAWLGQREQYFGPGTRLTVT.

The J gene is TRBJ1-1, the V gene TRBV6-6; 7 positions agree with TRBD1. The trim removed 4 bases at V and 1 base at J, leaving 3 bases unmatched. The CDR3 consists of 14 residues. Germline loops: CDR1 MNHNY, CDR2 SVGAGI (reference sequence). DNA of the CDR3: TGTGCCAGCAGTTGGGGACAGAAGAACACTGAAGCTTTCTTT. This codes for CASSWGQKNTEAFF.

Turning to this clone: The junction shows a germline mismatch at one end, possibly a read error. CDR3 nucleotides: TGCTCCAGCAGCTTGGAACCGGGACTAGCGGGAGATGAGCAGTTCTTC. It codes for CSSSLEPGLAGDEQFF. The rearrangement links TRBV5-1 to TRBJ2-1, with 14 bases that match TRBD2. Germline CDR1 reads SGHRS; CDR2 reads YFSETQ. The CDR3 consists of 16 residues.

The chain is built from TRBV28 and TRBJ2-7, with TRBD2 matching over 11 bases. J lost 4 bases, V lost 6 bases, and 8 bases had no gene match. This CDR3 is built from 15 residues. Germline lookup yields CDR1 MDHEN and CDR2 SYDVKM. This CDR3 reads CASSHDRLAGYEQYF. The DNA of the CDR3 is TGTGCCAGCAGCCATGATCGACTAGCGGGGTACGAGCAGTACTTC.

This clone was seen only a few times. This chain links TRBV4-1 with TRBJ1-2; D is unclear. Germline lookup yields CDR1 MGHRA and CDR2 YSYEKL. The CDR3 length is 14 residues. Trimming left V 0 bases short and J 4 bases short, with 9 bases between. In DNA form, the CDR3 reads TGCGCCAGCAGCCAAGAAGGAGCGGGCTATGGCTACACCTTC. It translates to CASSQEGAGYGYTF.

The CDR3 is CASSQDGGVGSGVSYNEQFF. Written as DNA, the CDR3 is TGTGCCAGCAGCCAAGATGGAGGGGTCGGGTCGGGAGTTTCCTACAATGAGCAGTTCTTC. The chain is built from TRBV4-2 and TRBJ2-1; a weak D match, TRBD2 (6 bases). CDR3 length: 20 residues. Germline V gene sequence: CDR1 LGHNA, CDR2 YNFKEQ. The V end lost 0 bases, the J end lost 1 base, and 22 bases lay between the germline ends.

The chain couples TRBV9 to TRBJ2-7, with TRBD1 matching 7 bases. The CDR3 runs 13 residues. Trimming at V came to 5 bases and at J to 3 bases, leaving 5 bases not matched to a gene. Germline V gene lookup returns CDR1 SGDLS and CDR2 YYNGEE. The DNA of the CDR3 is TGTGCCAGCAGTCGACAGGGCCACTACGAGCAGTACTTC. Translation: CASSRQGHYEQYF. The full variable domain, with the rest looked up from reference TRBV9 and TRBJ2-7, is DSGVTQTPKHLITATGQRVTLRCSPRSGDLSVYWYQQSLDQGLQFLIQYYNGEERAKGNILERFSAQQFPDLHSELNLSSLELGDSALYFCASSRQGHYEQYFGPGTRLTVT.

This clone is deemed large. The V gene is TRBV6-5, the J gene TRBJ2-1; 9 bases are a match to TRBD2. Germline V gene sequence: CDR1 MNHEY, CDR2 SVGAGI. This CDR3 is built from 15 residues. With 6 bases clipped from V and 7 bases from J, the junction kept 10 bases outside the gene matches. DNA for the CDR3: TGTGCCAGCAGACGGAATCGACTAGCGGTGAATGAGCAGTTCTTC. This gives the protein CASRRNRLAVNEQFF.

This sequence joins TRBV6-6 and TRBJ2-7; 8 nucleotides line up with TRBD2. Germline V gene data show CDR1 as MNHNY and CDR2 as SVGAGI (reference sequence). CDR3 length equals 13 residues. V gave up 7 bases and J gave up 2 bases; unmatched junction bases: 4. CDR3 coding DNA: TGTGCCAGCATGGCTAGCGGGCCCTACGAGCAGTACTTC. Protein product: CASMASGPYEQYF.

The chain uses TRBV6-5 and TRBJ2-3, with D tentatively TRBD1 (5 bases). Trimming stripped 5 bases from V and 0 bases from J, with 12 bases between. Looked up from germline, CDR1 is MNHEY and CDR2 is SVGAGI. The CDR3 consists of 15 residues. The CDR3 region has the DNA TGTGCCAGCAGTCCCGACAGTATTAGCACAGATACGCAGTATTTT. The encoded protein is CASSPDSISTDTQYF.

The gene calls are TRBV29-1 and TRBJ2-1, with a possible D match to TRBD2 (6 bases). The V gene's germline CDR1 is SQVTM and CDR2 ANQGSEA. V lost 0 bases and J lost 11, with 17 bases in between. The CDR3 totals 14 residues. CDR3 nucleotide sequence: TGCAGCGTTGAAGAGGGGGGAAGGTGGAGGAAGCAGTTCTTC. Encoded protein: CSVEEGGRWRKQFF.

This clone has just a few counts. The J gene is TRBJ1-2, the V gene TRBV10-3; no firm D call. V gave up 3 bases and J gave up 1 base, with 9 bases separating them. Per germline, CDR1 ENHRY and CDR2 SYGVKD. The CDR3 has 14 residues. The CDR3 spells CAISEGLGNYGYTF. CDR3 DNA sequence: TGTGCCATCAGTGAAGGTTTAGGTAACTATGGCTACACCTTC.

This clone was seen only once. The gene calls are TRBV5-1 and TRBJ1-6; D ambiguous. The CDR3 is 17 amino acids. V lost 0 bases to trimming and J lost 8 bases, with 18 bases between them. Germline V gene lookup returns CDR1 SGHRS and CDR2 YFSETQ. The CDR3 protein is CASSLGLQGRKDSPLHF. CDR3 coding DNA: TGCGCCAGCAGCTTGGGGCTTCAAGGTAGGAAAGATTCACCCCTCCACTTT.

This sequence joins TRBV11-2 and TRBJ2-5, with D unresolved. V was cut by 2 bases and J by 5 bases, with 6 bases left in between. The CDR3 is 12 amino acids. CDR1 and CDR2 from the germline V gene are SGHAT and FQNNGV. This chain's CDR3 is CASSLQTETQYF. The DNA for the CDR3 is TGTGCCAGCAGCTTACAGACTGAGACCCAGTACTTC.

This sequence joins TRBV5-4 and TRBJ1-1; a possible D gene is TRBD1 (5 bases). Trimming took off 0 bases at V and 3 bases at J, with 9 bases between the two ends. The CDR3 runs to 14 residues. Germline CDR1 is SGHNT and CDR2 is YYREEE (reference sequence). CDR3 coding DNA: TGTGCCAGCAGCTTGGGGGGCGCGTACACTGAAGCTTTCTTT. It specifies CASSLGGAYTEAFF.

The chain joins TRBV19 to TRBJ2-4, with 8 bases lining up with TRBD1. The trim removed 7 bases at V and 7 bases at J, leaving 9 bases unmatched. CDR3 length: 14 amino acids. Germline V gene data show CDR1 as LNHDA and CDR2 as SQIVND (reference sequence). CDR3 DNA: TGTGCCAGTACATCCGGACAGGGCTACAACATTCAGTACTTC. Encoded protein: CASTSGQGYNIQYF.